This record covers a single TCR beta chain. What it binds is not known. The assay was immunoSEQ multiplex PCR, and TCRdb's table has in-frame clones only and misses some. The repertoire holds over 85,000 clones, with 85% to 95% as singletons. Germline V lookup: CDR1 LNHNV, CDR2 YYDKDF (reference sequence). The CDR3 consists of 16 residues. V was cut by 0 bases and J by 6 bases, with 17 bases left in between. Systemic immunosuppression or a history of autoimmune disease excluded patients. The source of the sample is a study of OX40 agonist ivuxolimab in advanced cancers. Study background: Three dose-escalation patients had partial responses: one with hepatocellular carcinoma and two with cutaneous melanoma. Whole-study results and caveats: Compared with CD4+, CD8+ T cells on average had more expanded clones.

The sequence was obtained from an adult with an advanced solid tumor such as melanoma, head and neck, liver or kidney cancer. This rearrangement joins TRBV15 to TRBJ1-1, with a possible D match to TRBD1 (5 bases). Specimen: CD4+ or CD8+ T cells sorted from blood, collected in a trial of the OX40 agonist ivuxolimab. In DNA form, the CDR3 reads TGTGCCACCAGCAGAGAGGGAGGCACGGTGGGGGCTGAAGCTTTCTTT. Amino acids: CATSREGGTVGAEAFF.